A selection of T cell receptor beta chains follows, all from one sample in a study of T cells after yellow fever vaccination. TCRdb processed the 5' RACE reads anew with MiXCR; each CDR3 protein has one entry. The table records roughly 520,000 distinct CDR3 sequences, roughly a fifth of them present only once. The sample here was PBMCs, taken around 3 weeks after the first yellow fever vaccination. These receptors came from a man between 18 and 29 years old who received the YFV17D yellow fever vaccine. Both conserved end residues are part of each CDR3. D genes are given only for firm matches.

j_call: TRBJ1-1; d_call: -; v_call: TRBV20-1; cdr3_aa: CSTNSDWGMNTEAFF
j_call: TRBJ2-1; d_call: TRBD2; v_call: TRBV4-1; cdr3_aa: CASSQEMGRGGEQFF
j_call: TRBJ2-1; d_call: -; v_call: TRBV5-1; cdr3_aa: CASSSPGQAVNEQFF
j_call: TRBJ1-4; d_call: -; v_call: TRBV5-1; cdr3_aa: CASSSGLGSEKLFF
j_call: TRBJ2-5; d_call: TRBD1; v_call: TRBV4-3; cdr3_aa: CASSQGTGLQETQYF
j_call: TRBJ1-3; d_call: -; v_call: TRBV20-1; cdr3_aa: CSAPPLDNSGNTIYF
j_call: TRBJ2-7; d_call: -; v_call: TRBV3-1; cdr3_aa: CASSLRLGNYEQYF
j_call: TRBJ1-1; d_call: TRBD1; v_call: TRBV4-3; cdr3_aa: CASSPTQGGSEAFF
j_call: TRBJ2-5; d_call: TRBD2; v_call: TRBV10-2; cdr3_aa: CASSEGGRGETQYF
j_call: TRBJ2-3; d_call: -; v_call: TRBV20-1; cdr3_aa: CSARDGAGGTDTQYF
j_call: TRBJ2-1; d_call: TRBD2; v_call: TRBV10-3; cdr3_aa: CAISSPLGRGDYNEQFF
j_call: TRBJ2-3; d_call: TRBD2; v_call: TRBV25-1; cdr3_aa: CASSERTSGGSSTDTQYF
j_call: TRBJ2-7; d_call: -; v_call: TRBV6-5; cdr3_aa: CASSYSDSIYEQYF
j_call: TRBJ2-3; d_call: -; v_call: TRBV11-2; cdr3_aa: CASSRGTTDTQYF
j_call: TRBJ1-6; d_call: -; v_call: TRBV7-2; cdr3_aa: CASLPGVGNSPLHF
j_call: TRBJ2-1; d_call: -; v_call: TRBV11-2; cdr3_aa: CASSLVRLGQFF
j_call: TRBJ1-2; d_call: -; v_call: TRBV4-1; cdr3_aa: CASSRGDPGSGYTF
j_call: TRBJ2-7; d_call: TRBD1; v_call: TRBV5-1; cdr3_aa: CASSSGTATYEQYF
j_call: TRBJ1-2; d_call: -; v_call: TRBV4-1; cdr3_aa: CASSQLGSGVGGYTF
j_call: TRBJ2-7; d_call: TRBD1; v_call: TRBV7-6; cdr3_aa: CASSRNLGTDYEQYF
j_call: TRBJ2-2; d_call: -; v_call: TRBV6-1; cdr3_aa: CASSRALYSGELFF
j_call: TRBJ1-3; d_call: -; v_call: TRBV7-8; cdr3_aa: CASSFDPYSGNTIYF
j_call: TRBJ1-1; d_call: -; v_call: TRBV4-1; cdr3_aa: CASSQFRDILPGAFF
j_call: TRBJ2-3; d_call: -; v_call: TRBV21-1; cdr3_aa: CASSKTITDTQYF
j_call: TRBJ2-3; d_call: -; v_call: TRBV6-5; cdr3_aa: CASSYSQGSDTQYF
j_call: TRBJ1-1; d_call: -; v_call: TRBV4-2; cdr3_aa: CASRLTPGLKNTEAFF
j_call: TRBJ2-2; d_call: TRBD2; v_call: TRBV7-9; cdr3_aa: CASTQTSGNTGELFF
j_call: TRBJ1-1; d_call: TRBD1; v_call: TRBV5-1; cdr3_aa: CASSPRDRAPNTEAFF
j_call: TRBJ2-6; d_call: TRBD1; v_call: TRBV7-9; cdr3_aa: CASTENRGAGANVLTF
j_call: TRBJ1-2; d_call: TRBD1; v_call: TRBV10-2; cdr3_aa: CASSNRGDGYTF